The clone carrying this T cell receptor (beta chain) has a handful of counts. Its antigen is not known. The source of the sample is a study of beta chain features in type 1 diabetes. Across the whole study: Across all samples, approximately 99 million sorted cells were examined.

cDNA synthesis used the whole RNA isolate, giving expressed TCRB sequences. The average output of naive, central memory and regulatory T cell samples was approximately 3.6 million reads. Generated by immunoSEQ multiplex PCR, the TCRdb table keeps only in-frame clones and is missing some. This table has around 430,000 clones, around 30% appearing once. Germline CDR1 is SQVTM and CDR2 is ANQGSEA. The CDR3 is 12 amino acids. V dropped 4 bases and J dropped 5 bases, with 10 bases sitting between them. Findings of the study overall: A cDNA-based sequencing approach could over-represent cells with high TCR expression.

The sequenced sample consisted of naive CD4+ T cells from blood. The TCR originated in a man aged 18 to 29 in good health. The V call is TRBV29-1, the J call TRBJ2-3; D is unclear. The CDR3 DNA is TGCAGCGTTGCTGTGGGGAAAGATACGCAGTATTTT. Translated: CSVAVGKDTQYF.